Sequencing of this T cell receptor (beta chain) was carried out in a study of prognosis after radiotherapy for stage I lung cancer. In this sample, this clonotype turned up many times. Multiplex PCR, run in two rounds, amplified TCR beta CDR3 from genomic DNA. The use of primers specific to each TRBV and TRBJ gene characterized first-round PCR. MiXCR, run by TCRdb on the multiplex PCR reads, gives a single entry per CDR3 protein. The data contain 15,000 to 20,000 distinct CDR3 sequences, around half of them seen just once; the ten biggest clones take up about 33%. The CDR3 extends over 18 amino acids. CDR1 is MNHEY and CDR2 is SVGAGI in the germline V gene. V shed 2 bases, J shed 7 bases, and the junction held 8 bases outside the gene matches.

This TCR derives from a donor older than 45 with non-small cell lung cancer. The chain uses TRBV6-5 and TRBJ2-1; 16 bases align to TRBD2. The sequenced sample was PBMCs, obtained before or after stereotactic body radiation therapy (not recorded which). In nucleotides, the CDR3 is TGTGCCAGCAGTTACATAGGGACTAGCGGGAGGGCCAGAAATGAGCAGTTCTTC. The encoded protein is CASSYIGTSGRARNEQFF.